The clone carrying this T cell receptor beta chain was picked up many times. The data are from a study of human T cells and chemical hapten exposure. The V and J ends lost 6 bases and 3 bases, in that order; junction bases with no gene match: 12. CDR1 MNHNY and CDR2 SVGAGI come from the germline V gene (reference sequence). The CDR3 is 16 residues long. Total RNA extraction was carried out from unfractionated whole blood. TCRdb re-derived calls from the 5' RACE reads in MiXCR, one entry per CDR3 protein. Of about 140,000 distinct CDR3 sequences in the sample, around 4% are singletons; the top ten hold 1.2% to 1.5%.

The source is a female donor in good health. This chain uses TRBV6-6 with TRBJ2-5; the match to TRBD1 covers 8 bases. CDR3 in DNA: TGTGCCAGCAGACCACAGGGGAAACAGGGGGAAGAGACCCAGTACTTC. Its translation is CASRPQGKQGEETQYF.